This TCR beta chain was recovered during a study of blood T cell repertoires in COVID-19. The CDR3 is 12 residues long. Germline V gives CDR1 SGHAT, CDR2 FQNNGV. V dropped 7 bases and J dropped 2; count of bases not matched to a gene: 1. Source study methods: Cell counts per sample came from amplifying reference gene primers. Data came from immunoSEQ multiplex PCR; TCRdb stores just in-frame clones and leaves some out. V and J calls plus clone size are reproduced from that table; the DNA served to infer D and trimming. Among some 180,000 clones, under 90% were seen once, and the ten largest hold about 7%.

The chain couples TRBV11-2 to TRBJ2-7; 8 bases agree with TRBD1. Sequencing was carried out using peripheral blood. The receptor was derived from a man aged 60 to 75 with acute or convalescent COVID-19. The CDR3 DNA is TGTGCCAGCACAGGGGGCCCCTACGAGCAGTACTTC. The encoded protein is CASTGGPYEQYF.